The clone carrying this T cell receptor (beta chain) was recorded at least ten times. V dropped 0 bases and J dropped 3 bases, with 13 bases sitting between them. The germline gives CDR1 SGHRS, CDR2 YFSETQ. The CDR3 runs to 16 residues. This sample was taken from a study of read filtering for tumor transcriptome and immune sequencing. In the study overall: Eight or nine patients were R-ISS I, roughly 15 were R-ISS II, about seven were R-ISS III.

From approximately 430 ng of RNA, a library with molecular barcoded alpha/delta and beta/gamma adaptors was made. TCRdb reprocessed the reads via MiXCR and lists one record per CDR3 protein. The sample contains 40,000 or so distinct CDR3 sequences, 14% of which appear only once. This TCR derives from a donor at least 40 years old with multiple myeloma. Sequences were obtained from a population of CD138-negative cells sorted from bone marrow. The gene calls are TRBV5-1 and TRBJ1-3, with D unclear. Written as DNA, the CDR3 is TGCGCCAGCAGCTTGGCGGGCGGGCTTTATGGAAACACCATATATTTT. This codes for CASSLAGGLYGNTIYF.